The 13 T cell receptor beta chains in this list originate from one sample, sequenced in a study of blood T cells in healthy people across ages. Then a second PCR, running about 7 to 11 cycles, was carried out with a sample-barcoded 5' primer and a J-beta primer mix. TCRdb re-derived calls from the 5' RACE reads in MiXCR, one entry per CDR3 protein. Among almost 550,000 distinct CDR3 sequences listed, nearly 25% were seen once. This sample was also put to use in a study of T cells of mothers and their children.

Material: blood. These receptors all stem from a boy between 10 and 17 years old in good health.

The V gene is TRBV10-3, the J gene TRBJ1-4; tentatively, D is TRBD1 (6 bases). Germline lookup yields CDR1 ENHRY and CDR2 SYGVKD. The V end was cut by 0 bases, the J end by 0 bases, with 14 bases between. CDR3 length: 18 residues. The DNA of the CDR3 is TGTGCCATCAGTGAGTCGAGCATAAGGACAGCAACTAATGAAAAACTGTTTTTT. Amino acids: CAISESSIRTATNEKLFF.

The chain uses TRBV7-2 and TRBJ2-5; D call uncertain. V lost 5 bases, J lost 1 base, and 14 bases lay in between. Germline V gene data show CDR1 as SGHTA and CDR2 as FQGNSA. The CDR3 loop spans 15 amino acids. The CDR3 loop reads CASSQLRRTQETQYF. The CDR3 DNA is TGTGCCAGCAGCCAGCTACGGAGAACCCAAGAGACCCAGTACTTC.

J is TRBJ1-2 and V is TRBV5-1; D is possibly TRBD1 (6 bases). The CDR3 loop spans 16 amino acids. Per germline, CDR1 SGHRS and CDR2 YFSETQ. Trimming left V 0 bases short and J 3 bases short, with 15 bases between. The CDR3 DNA reads as TGCGCCAGCAGCTTGGGAATGGGGGGCTTCGACTATGGCTACACCTTC. Its protein product is CASSLGMGGFDYGYTF.

This clonotype was counted between two and nine times. This chain uses TRBV30 with TRBJ2-2; 8 bases agree with TRBD1. The ends lost 1 base at V and 6 bases at J; junction bases unmatched: 1. This CDR3 contains 13 residues. CDR1 is GTSNPN, CDR2 SVGIG, per germline (reference sequence). CDR3 loop: CAWSATGAGELFF. Here the CDR3 DNA reads TGTGCCTGGAGTGCGACAGGGGCCGGGGAGCTGTTTTTT. Combining the CDR3 with reference TRBV30 and TRBJ2-2 gives the whole variable domain SQTIHQWPATLVQPVGSPLSLECTVEGTSNPNLYWYRQAAGRGLQLLFYSVGIGQISSEVPQNLSASRPQDRQFILSSKKLLLSDSGFYLCAWSATGAGELFFGEGSRLTVL.

This rearrangement joins TRBV6-5 to TRBJ2-3; a weak D match, TRBD2 (5 bases). CDR1 MNHEY and CDR2 SVGAGI come from the germline V gene. V lost 6 bases, J lost 1 base, and 11 bases lay in between. The CDR3 covers 14 residues. The CDR3 is CASRYDGGTDTQYF. Here the CDR3 DNA reads TGTGCCAGCAGATACGACGGGGGCACAGATACGCAGTATTTT.

This clonotype was seen a handful of times. CDR3 DNA: TGCAGTGCCTTCCCTTTGACTAGCGGTGACTACTACGAGCAGTACTTC. Its protein product is CSAFPLTSGDYYEQYF. This chain connects TRBV20-1 to TRBJ2-7, with 9 bases that match TRBD2. The germline gives CDR1 DFQATT, CDR2 SNEGSKA (reference sequence). The CDR3 length is 16 residues. Trimming took 6 bases from V and 3 from J; bases not matched to a gene: 15.

The CDR3 region has the DNA TGCAGCGGAGGGGGCAAGGAAGCTTTCTTT. Translating it yields CSGGGKEAFF. The gene calls are TRBV29-1 and TRBJ1-1; 7 bases agree with TRBD1. J lost 8 bases, V lost 7 bases, and 4 bases had no gene match. This CDR3 is 10 amino acids long. Germline V gene sequence: CDR1 SQVTM, CDR2 ANQGSEA.

In DNA, the CDR3 is TGTGCCAGCAGGCCCACAGCTTCTCCCGGGACTAGGAGGGATACGCAGTATTTT. Protein: CASRPTASPGTRRDTQYF. The chain uses TRBV6-1 and TRBJ2-3; 8 bases fit TRBD2. J was trimmed by 6 bases and V by 6 bases; bases with no gene match: 20. The germline gives CDR1 MNHNS, CDR2 SASEGT. The CDR3 runs 18 residues.

The chain uses TRBV28 and TRBJ1-2, with TRBD1 matching 9 bases. The V segment lost 5 bases and the J segment 9 bases; nucleotides outside the gene matches: 7. The CDR3 totals 13 residues. CDR1 MDHEN and CDR2 SYDVKM come from the germline V gene. CDR3 protein: CASSPGTGNRYTF. DNA for the CDR3: TGTGCCAGCAGTCCGGGGACAGGGAATCGCTACACCTTC.

The chain has TRBV30 and TRBJ1-2; a weak D match, TRBD1 (5 bases). Germline CDR1 GTSNPN, CDR2 SVGIG (reference sequence). The V end was cut by 7 bases, the J end by 4 bases, with 16 bases between. This CDR3 spans 13 amino acids. The DNA for the CDR3 is TGTGCCTCACAGACGCAGGGACTCTATGGCTACACCTTC. Amino acid sequence: CASQTQGLYGYTF.

The genes are TRBV3-1 and TRBJ1-4, with 7 bases matching TRBD1. CDR1 LGHDT and CDR2 YNNKEL come from the germline V gene (reference sequence). The CDR3 runs to 11 residues. Trimming took 3 bases from V and 14 from J; bases not matched to a gene: 3. CDR3 loop: CASSHGTALFF. The CDR3 region has the DNA TGTGCCAGCAGCCACGGGACAGCCCTGTTTTTT.

Ten or more counts support this clonotype. The chain is built from TRBV25-1 and TRBJ1-6; weak D call: TRBD1 (5 bases). The germline CDR1 and CDR2 sequences are MGHDK and SYGVNS. This CDR3 region has 15 residues. Trimming pared 7 bases from V and 8 bases from J, leaving 18 bases between. As DNA, the CDR3 is TGTGCCAGCACCCCCCCGGGGGATCCTTATTCACCCCTCCACTTT. Amino acid sequence: CASTPPGDPYSPLHF.

The chain has TRBV7-2 and TRBJ1-1; D is uncertain. Between the trimmed V and J ends, which lost 2 bases and 7 bases, there was a span of 11 bases. Germline V CDR1 and CDR2: SGHTA, FQGNSA. The CDR3 contains 13 residues. The CDR3 reads CASSLPPRVEAFF. The CDR3 DNA reads TGTGCCAGCAGCTTACCCCCCCGGGTTGAAGCTTTCTTT.